The entry below gives a single T cell receptor beta chain sequence along with its context. Its matching antigen is unknown. This may be a read error: a much more frequent sequence differs by one nucleotide. Investigators produced naive CD8 libraries from 20,000 to 1,000,000 sorted cells, drawing on 10%, 30% or 50% RNA. The CDR3 is made up of 17 amino acids. The data were taken from a study of molecular identifiers for immune sequencing clone quantification. Study-wide findings and caveats: A single cell's spiked Jurkat TCR RNA was reportedly detectable among about a million naive cells.

Library preparation followed earlier protocols using designated TCR primers. A single record per CDR3 protein comes from TCRdb applying MiXCR to the PCR reads. The data contain about 510,000 distinct CDR3 sequences, around 21% of them singletons. The chain recombines TRBV12-3 or TRBV12-4 with TRBJ1-2; D unresolved. Sequenced material: naive CD8+ T cells from blood, with Jurkat cell RNA spiked in. The subset is: FACS-sorted CD8+CD4-CCR7+CD45RA+ naive T cells. The receptor was isolated from a human donor in good health. Some libraries in this study had Jurkat cell RNA spiked in. CDR3 coding DNA: TGTGCCAGCAGCGAATCCCTGGAGGGTTTTGTAGGCTATGGCTTCACCTTC. As protein: CASSESLEGFVGYGFTF.